This TCR beta chain stems from a study of blood T cell repertoires in COVID-19. Overall study: COVID-19 samples from acute and convalescent phases originated in the United States, Italy and Spain.

Trimming stripped 1 base from V and 4 bases from J, with 2 bases between. This CDR3 spans 13 amino acids. Germline CDR1 is MDHEN and CDR2 is SYDVKM. Per the original methods: Estimation of nucleated cell counts was performed using reference gene primer amplification. The table came from immunoSEQ multiplex PCR; TCRdb's copy has only in-frame clones and leaves some out. V, J and clone size are taken as reported in that table, and D and trimming were inferred from the DNA itself. The sample lists a few hundred thousand clones, approximately 88% occurring once. The rearrangement links TRBV28 to TRBJ1-6; no clear D gene. The source is a middle-aged woman with acute COVID-19. Sequenced material: PBMCs or T cells enriched from blood (not recorded which). The CDR3 loop reads CASSLLYNSPLHF. The CDR3 region has the DNA TGTGCCAGCAGTTTATTATATAATTCACCCCTCCACTTT. Using reference TRBV28 and TRBJ1-6 for the parts outside the CDR3, the full variable domain is DVKVTQSSRYLVKRTGEKVFLECVQDMDHENMFWYRQDPGLGLRLIYFSYDVKMKEKGDIPEGYSVSREKKERFSLILESASTNQTSMYLCASSLLYNSPLHFGNGTRLTVT.